The next 31 T cell receptor beta chains were all read from a single sample in a study of regulatory T cells in long-lasting Graves disease. Time point described: newly diagnosed GD, antithyroid drugs for less than 3 months. RNA extracted from PBMCs served as the sequencing template. Arm-PCR of CDR3 regions with iRepertoire HTBI primers generated TCR beta libraries. Each CDR3 protein is one row after TCRdb ran MiXCR on the multiplex PCR reads. Of approximately 490,000 distinct CDR3 sequences listed, around 15% were seen once; the top ten hold 12%. These data are also associated with another study on T cells in Graves' hyperthyroidism and ophthalmopathy.

The sequences come from peripheral blood mononuclear cells (PBMCs), collected at new diagnosis, from a patient treated with antithyroid drugs. These receptors all come from a man in his forties or fifties with Graves disease.

The sample holds many counts of this clonotype. This chain joins TRBV20-1 and TRBJ2-3, with 11 positions matching TRBD2. V shed 6 bases and J 1 base; nucleotides not matched to a gene: 3. Germline V gives CDR1 DFQATT, CDR2 SNEGSKA (reference sequence). The CDR3 extends over 14 amino acids. The CDR3 DNA is TGCAGTGCGTCTAGCGGGGGGCGCACAGATACGCAGTATTTT. Protein: CSASSGGRTDTQYF.

V gene TRBV11-2 combines with J gene TRBJ2-7; D is perhaps TRBD1 or TRBD2 (5 bases each). V was shortened by 1 base and J by 2 bases, with 12 bases between the two germline ends. CDR1 and CDR2 from the germline V gene are SGHAT and FQNNGV. The CDR3 covers 15 residues. The CDR3 here is CASSLGGQGPYEQYF. CDR3 nucleotides: TGTGCCAGCAGCTTAGGCGGGCAGGGCCCCTACGAGCAGTACTTC.

The CDR3 DNA reads as TGTGCCATCAGGACCTCTAGCGGGAGCACAGATACGCAGTATTTT. Translated, it gives CAIRTSSGSTDTQYF. The genes are TRBV10-3 and TRBJ2-3; TRBD2 matches 8 bases. CDR1 ENHRY and CDR2 SYGVKD come from the germline V gene. The ends lost 6 bases at V and 0 bases at J; junction bases unmatched: 5. The CDR3 length is 15 residues.

This clonotype showed up many times. Here the CDR3 DNA reads TGTGCCAGCAGTACCCTTGGCGATGAGCAGTTCTTC. It codes for CASSTLGDEQFF. The chain couples TRBV28 to TRBJ2-1; D call uncertain. The CDR3 runs to 12 residues. Trimming removed 5 bases from V and 8 bases from J, with 10 bases in between. Looked up from germline, CDR1 is MDHEN and CDR2 is SYDVKM.

A few counts support this clonotype. V gene TRBV12-3 or TRBV12-4 combines with J gene TRBJ1-1, with D tentatively TRBD1 (5 bases). The V end was cut by 2 bases, the J end by 5 bases, with 12 bases between. The CDR3 has 14 residues. The CDR3 reads CASSLTEGSTEAFF. CDR3 coding DNA: TGTGCCAGCAGTTTAACGGAGGGGTCGACTGAAGCTTTCTTT.

Many counts were recorded for this clonotype. V is TRBV28 and J is TRBJ2-5; 12 nucleotides match TRBD2. The germline V gene has CDR1 MDHEN and CDR2 SYDVKM. V was clipped by 6 bases and J by 5 bases; unmatched bases: 4. This CDR3 spans 14 amino acids. CDR3 coding DNA: TGTGCCAGCAGCCTAGCGGGAGGGGGGGAGACCCAGTACTTC. This gives the protein CASSLAGGGETQYF.

This chain uses TRBV29-1 with TRBJ1-1; D not resolved. The V gene's germline CDR1 is SQVTM and CDR2 ANQGSEA. V was cut by 1 base and J by 4 bases, with 10 bases left in between. CDR3 length equals 13 residues. The CDR3 protein is CSVEGVVFTEAFF. The DNA of the CDR3 is TGCAGCGTTGAAGGGGTGGTATTCACTGAAGCTTTCTTT.

This clonotype was observed at least ten times. The J gene is TRBJ2-3, the V gene TRBV20-1; D perhaps matches TRBD2 (7 bases). V gave up 6 bases and J gave up 3 bases, with 13 bases separating them. The CDR3 extends over 13 amino acids. Germline-derived CDR1 and CDR2 are DFQATT and SNEGSKA (reference sequence). The chain's CDR3 is CSAGGPGTDTQYF. CDR3 coding DNA: TGCAGTGCCGGGGGGCCGGGGACAGATACGCAGTATTTT.

This clonotype has more than one count but fewer than ten. The chain has TRBV6-1 and TRBJ2-3; D is tentatively TRBD1 or TRBD2 (5 bases each). Trimming removed 6 bases at V and 1 base at J, with 14 bases between. The CDR3 is made up of 15 amino acids. CDR1 is MNHNS and CDR2 is SASEGT in the germline V gene. DNA for the CDR3: TGTGCCAGCAGAAAGACCGGGGCTGGCACAGATACGCAGTATTTT. Its translation is CASRKTGAGTDTQYF.

The chain recombines TRBV5-1 with TRBJ1-2; TRBD1 agrees at 7 bases. With V trimmed by 1 base and J by 4 bases, 7 bases remained unmatched. Germline V gene lookup returns CDR1 SGHRS and CDR2 YFSETQ. The CDR3 covers 15 residues. The chain's CDR3 is CASSLRGGESYGYTF. The CDR3 DNA reads TGCGCCAGCAGCTTGAGAGGGGGCGAGTCCTATGGCTACACCTTC.

The chain is built from TRBV20-1 and TRBJ2-3; D gene unclear. This CDR3 has 11 amino acids. From germline, CDR1 is DFQATT and CDR2 SNEGSKA (reference sequence). Between the trimmed V and J ends, which lost 6 bases and 7 bases, there was a span of 11 bases. The CDR3 reads CSAKTPNTQYF. Here the CDR3 DNA reads TGCAGTGCCAAGACCCCGAATACGCAGTATTTT.

This clonotype has a count of ten or more. This sequence joins TRBV27 and TRBJ2-7, with 7 positions matching TRBD2. Per the germline V gene, CDR1 is MNHEY and CDR2 is SMNVEV (reference sequence). V trimming: 0 bases; J trimming: 6 bases; junction bases outside the gene matches: 11. The CDR3 contains 16 residues. In DNA, the CDR3 is TGTGCCAGCAGTTTATCTGTCGCGGGAGCTGTCCGCGAGCAGTACTTC. Translating gives CASSLSVAGAVREQYF.

A few counts support this clonotype. The chain recombines TRBV15 with TRBJ1-4, with D uncertain. CDR1 and CDR2 (germline): LNHNV, YYDKDF (reference sequence). V dropped 7 bases and J dropped 8 bases, with 14 bases sitting between them. This CDR3 has 13 residues. Here the CDR3 DNA reads TGTGCCACCAAGACCGGTCCGGGGGAAAAACTGTTTTTT. Its translation: CATKTGPGEKLFF.

This clonotype has a handful of counts. V and J are TRBV15 and TRBJ1-5; a weak D match, TRBD1 (5 bases). Germline V lookup: CDR1 LNHNV, CDR2 YYDKDF (reference sequence). The V end lost 6 bases, the J end lost 0 bases, and 12 bases lay between the germline ends. CDR3 length: 15 amino acids. CDR3 protein: CATRADRNSNQPQHF. CDR3 nucleotide sequence: TGTGCCACCAGAGCCGACAGAAATAGCAATCAGCCCCAGCATTTT.

This clonotype has a count of ten or more. V gene TRBV2 combines with J gene TRBJ2-3, with 10 bases that match TRBD1. The germline CDR1 and CDR2 sequences are SNHLY and FYNNEI. CDR3 length: 16 residues. V lost 1 base, J lost 4 bases, and 5 bases stayed unmatched. The CDR3, as DNA: TGTGCCAGCAGTGAAGGGGGACAGGGGCGGTCAGATACGCAGTATTTT. Translation: CASSEGGQGRSDTQYF.

At least ten counts were recorded for this clonotype. This chain uses TRBV5-1 with TRBJ1-1; D ambiguous. Germline assignment: CDR1 SGHRS and CDR2 YFSETQ. The V end was cut by 0 bases, the J end by 6 bases, with 12 bases between. The CDR3 spans 14 residues. CDR3 DNA: TGCGCCAGCAGCTTGGACGAGGGCGGGCCTGAAGCTTTCTTT. Translation gives CASSLDEGGPEAFF.

This chain uses TRBV7-3 with TRBJ2-7, with TRBD2 as a possible D gene (6 bases). V was clipped by 5 bases and J by 2 bases, with 19 bases between them. The CDR3 is 16 amino acids. Germline loops: CDR1 SGHTA, CDR2 FQGTGA. The CDR3 DNA sequence: TGTGCCAGCAGCCTCGACCGGGGGTTAGTGCCCTACGAGCAGTACTTC. Translation: CASSLDRGLVPYEQYF.

This clonotype was recorded many times. The CDR3 region is CASSAGRQGSAGELFF. The CDR3 DNA reads TGTGCCAGCAGTGCCGGACGACAGGGATCTGCAGGGGAGCTGTTTTTT. This chain joins TRBV2 and TRBJ2-2; TRBD1 matches at 7 bases. Germline V lookup: CDR1 SNHLY, CDR2 FYNNEI. The length of the CDR3 is 16 residues. J gave up 8 bases and V 4 bases, and 13 bases lay outside the gene matches. Complete variable domain (other parts from reference TRBV2 and TRBJ2-2): EPEVTQTPSHQVTQMGQEVILRCVPISNHLYFYWYRQILGQKVEFLVSFYNNEISEKSEIFDDQFSVERPDGSNFTLKIRSTKLEDSAMYFCASSAGRQGSAGELFFGEGSRLTVL.

There are a few counts of this clonotype. V usage is TRBV10-3 and J usage is TRBJ2-1; possibly TRBD2 for D (6 bases). Germline V gene sequence: CDR1 ENHRY, CDR2 SYGVKD. V lost 8 bases, J lost 10 bases, and 9 bases lay in between. The CDR3 totals 10 residues. The DNA for the CDR3 is TGTGCCATCGGGGGGTGGGAGCAGTTCTTC. It codes for CAIGGWEQFF.

The chain links TRBV20-1 to TRBJ2-1; 13 bases match TRBD2. With V trimmed by 6 bases and J by 4 bases, 6 bases remained unmatched. Germline CDR1 DFQATT, CDR2 SNEGSKA (reference sequence). The CDR3 length is 15 residues. The CDR3 loop is CSARTSGSVYNEQFF. CDR3 DNA: TGCAGTGCCCGGACTAGCGGGAGCGTTTACAATGAGCAGTTCTTC.

This clonotype was seen at least ten times. V and J are TRBV30 and TRBJ2-7, with TRBD2 as a possible D gene (6 bases). This CDR3 contains 13 residues. V was cut by 4 bases and J by 3 bases, with 13 bases left in between. CDR1 and CDR2 (germline): GTSNPN, SVGIG (reference sequence). As DNA, the CDR3 is TGTGCCTGGATGGGCGGAGGGAGCTACGAGCAGTACTTC. It codes for CAWMGGGSYEQYF.

V gene TRBV29-1 combines with J gene TRBJ1-1, with a weak D call TRBD1 (6 bases). The CDR3 contains 14 residues. Germline V gene data show CDR1 as SQVTM and CDR2 as ANQGSEA. Between the trimmed V and J ends, which lost 6 bases and 1 base, there was a span of 15 bases. CDR3 sequence (DNA): TGCAGCGTCCACCAAGGGGGTAGGAACACTGAAGCTTTCTTT. This translates into CSVHQGGRNTEAFF.

This clonotype was counted ten times or more. CDR3 DNA: TGTGCCAGCTCACCCAAAGACATCTCGGAGGGCTATGGCTACACCTTC. Amino acids: CASSPKDISEGYGYTF. The chain combines TRBV18 with TRBJ1-2, with D unclear. CDR3 length: 16 residues. The V gene lost 3 bases and the J gene lost 4 bases, with 18 bases spanning the gap. Germline values: CDR1 KGHSH, CDR2 LQKENI.

The V and J genes are TRBV7-3 and TRBJ2-1; the D gene is possibly TRBD2 (5 bases). V lost 0 bases, J lost 0 bases, and 9 bases lay in between. In germline, CDR1 is SGHTA, CDR2 FQGTGA. The CDR3 is 16 amino acids. The CDR3 region is CASSLTGGYSYNEQFF. CDR3 nucleotide sequence: TGTGCCAGCAGCTTAACGGGCGGGTACTCCTACAATGAGCAGTTCTTC.

This clonotype was recorded at least ten times. The V call is TRBV29-1, the J call TRBJ2-2; D perhaps matches TRBD2 (6 bases). This CDR3 is 17 amino acids long. Germline V lookup: CDR1 SQVTM, CDR2 ANQGSEA. V dropped 4 bases and J dropped 2 bases, with 20 bases sitting between them. CDR3 nucleotides: TGCAGCGTTGGTCATGGTGTGAGGGAGGATAACACCGGGGAGCTGTTTTTT. Encoded protein: CSVGHGVREDNTGELFF.

The sample holds many counts of this clonotype. The rearrangement uses TRBV2 and TRBJ1-1; D gene uncertain. The CDR3 is 14 residues long. Germline V gene data show CDR1 as SNHLY and CDR2 as FYNNEI. The ends were cut back, 5 bases at V and 10 bases at J, with 20 bases in the middle. This chain's CDR3 is CASSRRAERVAAFF. The CDR3 DNA reads as TGTGCCAGCAGTCGACGCGCGGAGAGGGTGGCAGCTTTCTTT. Supplemented by reference TRBV2 and TRBJ1-1, the full variable domain reads EPEVTQTPSHQVTQMGQEVILRCVPISNHLYFYWYRQILGQKVEFLVSFYNNEISEKSEIFDDQFSVERPDGSNFTLKIRSTKLEDSAMYFCASSRRAERVAAFFGQGTRLTVV.

This rearrangement joins TRBV29-1 to TRBJ2-3; 7 bases are a match to TRBD2. J was trimmed by 1 base and V by 5 bases; bases with no gene match: 9. Looked up from germline, CDR1 is SQVTM and CDR2 is ANQGSEA. The length of the CDR3 is 15 residues. For the CDR3, the DNA is TGCAGCGTTTACGAGGTAGCGGGTGGCACAGATACGCAGTATTTT. Translating it yields CSVYEVAGGTDTQYF.

This clonotype was recorded at least ten times. For the CDR3, the DNA is TGTGCCAGCAGCAAGTCCCCACTCTCCTACAATGAGCAGTTCTTC. Translation: CASSKSPLSYNEQFF. V and J are TRBV28 and TRBJ2-1; D is undetermined. The CDR3 runs to 15 residues. CDR1 is MDHEN, CDR2 SYDVKM, per germline. Trimming removed 6 bases from V and 0 bases from J, with 12 bases in between. Full variable domain (remainder filled in from reference TRBV28 and TRBJ2-1): DVKVTQSSRYLVKRTGEKVFLECVQDMDHENMFWYRQDPGLGLRLIYFSYDVKMKEKGDIPEGYSVSREKKERFSLILESASTNQTSMYLCASSKSPLSYNEQFFGPGTRLTVL.

The chain employs TRBV7-2 and TRBJ2-7; 11 nucleotides agree with TRBD2. V gave up 4 bases and J gave up 2 bases; unmatched junction bases: 7. Per germline, CDR1 SGHTA and CDR2 FQGNSA. CDR3 length: 16 residues. CDR3 in DNA: TGTGCCAGCAGCTCCCGCACGACTAGCGGGACCTACGAGCAGTACTTC. Translation: CASSSRTTSGTYEQYF.

At least ten counts were recorded for this clonotype. The chain employs TRBV2 and TRBJ2-3; D uncertain. Germline V lookup: CDR1 SNHLY, CDR2 FYNNEI. The CDR3 spans 16 residues. V dropped 3 bases and J dropped 3 bases, with 16 bases sitting between them. Written as DNA, the CDR3 is TGTGCCAGCAGTGATTTGGCAGCTTTTCCGACAGATACGCAGTATTTT. Protein: CASSDLAAFPTDTQYF. The full variable domain, completed using reference TRBV2 and TRBJ2-3, is EPEVTQTPSHQVTQMGQEVILRCVPISNHLYFYWYRQILGQKVEFLVSFYNNEISEKSEIFDDQFSVERPDGSNFTLKIRSTKLEDSAMYFCASSDLAAFPTDTQYFGPGTRLTVL.

This clonotype was seen repeatedly, ten times or more. The chain has TRBV18 and TRBJ2-7; no clear D. This CDR3 is built from 12 residues. Trimming took 3 bases from V and 3 from J, leaving 6 bases between them. CDR1 is KGHSH, CDR2 LQKENI, per germline. The CDR3 here is CASSPAIYEQYF. DNA for the CDR3: TGTGCCAGCTCACCTGCGATCTACGAGCAGTACTTC.